Given below is one T cell receptor (beta chain) in context. This sample stems from a study of blood T cell repertoires in COVID-19. About the research overall: The United States, Italy and Spain were the sources of the acute and convalescent COVID-19 samples. T cells, B-cell-depleted T cells, or PBMCs supplied cDNA or gDNA.

Some clones are missing from TCRdb's copy, which holds only in-frame ones; the method was immunoSEQ multiplex PCR. In the table there are around 250,000 clones, 80% to 90% of which are singletons. Everyone who took part was 18 to 89 years old, and they came from about 25 US areas. The study assigned cohorts using participant-reported clinical history. Trimming removed 0 bases at V and 5 bases at J, with 14 bases between. This CDR3 is 16 amino acids long. Looked up from germline, CDR1 is SGHRS and CDR2 is YFSETQ. Specimen: PBMCs or T cells enriched from blood (not recorded which). This chain joins TRBV5-1 and TRBJ1-4; D not resolved. The source of this sequence is a man between 18 and 35 years old who had recovered from COVID-19. The CDR3 region has the DNA TGCGCCAGCAGCTTGGGCGGACTCGGGCTGAATGAAAAACTGTTTTTT. This translates into CASSLGGLGLNEKLFF.